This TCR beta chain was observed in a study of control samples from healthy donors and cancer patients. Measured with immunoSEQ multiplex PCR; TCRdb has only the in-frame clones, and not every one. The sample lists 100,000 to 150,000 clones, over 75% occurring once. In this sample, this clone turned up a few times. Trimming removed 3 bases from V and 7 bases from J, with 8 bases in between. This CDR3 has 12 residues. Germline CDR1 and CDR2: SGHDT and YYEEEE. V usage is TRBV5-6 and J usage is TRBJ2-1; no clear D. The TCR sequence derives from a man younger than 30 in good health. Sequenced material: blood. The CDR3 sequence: CASSYVLNEQFF. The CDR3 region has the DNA TGTGCCAGCAGCTACGTCTTAAATGAGCAGTTCTTC.